This is a list of T cell receptor beta chains from one sample in a study of cytomegalovirus exposure and HLA in healthy donors. TCRdb's copy holds only in-frame clones and misses some; the assay was immunoSEQ multiplex PCR. This table holds approximately 160,000 clones, approximately 70% found once. Source material: PBMCs. The receptor set was obtained from a woman in her 40s in good health and CMV-seropositive. The CDR3 runs from the conserved cysteine through the conserved F or W. The D gene is left open where the match is weak. For some rows the clone size is stated as once, few or many, or as a class when expanded; others skip it.

d_gene	v_gene	abundance	j_gene	CDR3aa	CDR3nt
TRBD2	TRBV5-1	-	TRBJ2-3	CASSLTSGGGTDTQYF	TGCGCCAGCAGCTTGACTAGCGGGGGGGGCACAGATACGCAGTATTTT
-	TRBV28	-	TRBJ2-1	CASGAWGDEQFF	TGTGCCAGCGGCGCATGGGGCGATGAGCAGTTCTTC
TRBD1	TRBV28	-	TRBJ2-1	CASSLETGNPYNEQFF	TGTGCCAGCAGTCTGGAGACAGGGAATCCCTACAATGAGCAGTTCTTC
-	TRBV18	-	TRBJ1-5	CASSPAGSQPQHF	TGTGCCAGCTCACCAGCAGGATCTCAGCCCCAGCATTTT
-	TRBV5-4	many	TRBJ2-3	CASSPRTSSTDTQYF	TGTGCCAGCAGCCCCAGGACATCTTCCACAGATACGCAGTATTTT
TRBD2	TRBV7-8	-	TRBJ2-3	CASSPPGLEDTQYF	TGTGCCAGCAGCCCCCCGGGACTAGAAGATACGCAGTATTTT
-	TRBV5-1	-	TRBJ1-2	CASSQDSLYGYTF	TGCGCCAGCAGCCAGGACAGCCTCTATGGCTACACCTTC
TRBD1	TRBV19	few	TRBJ1-5	CASSMSWTGRNQPQHF	TGTGCCAGTAGTATGTCTTGGACAGGGAGGAATCAGCCCCAGCATTTT
-	TRBV6-5	-	TRBJ1-1	CASSSRVSTEAFF	TGTGCCAGCAGTTCCAGGGTATCCACTGAAGCTTTCTTT
TRBD1	TRBV6-5	-	TRBJ2-1	CASTPRQGAYNEQFF	TGTGCCAGCACACCGAGACAGGGGGCTTATAATGAGCAGTTCTTC
-	TRBV7-9	-	TRBJ1-1	CASSLGATGDTEAFF	TGTGCCAGCAGCCTAGGGGCAACGGGGGACACTGAAGCTTTCTTT
TRBD2	TRBV27	few	TRBJ2-5	CASGSGRPYQETQYF	TGTGCCAGCGGAAGCGGGAGGCCCTACCAAGAGACCCAGTACTTC
-	TRBV9	few	TRBJ2-7	CALGGLRRSYEQYF	TGTGCCCTCGGGGGACTTCGGAGATCCTACGAGCAGTACTTC
-	TRBV6-1	once	TRBJ1-2	CASSEAETNYGYTF	TGTGCCAGCAGTGAAGCAGAGACAAACTATGGCTACACCTTC
-	TRBV28	few	TRBJ1-3	CASSPSPGVFGNTIYF	TGTGCCAGCAGTCCCTCCCCCGGGGTCTTCGGAAACACCATATATTTT
TRBD2	TRBV29-1	-	TRBJ2-5	CSVLTSGGSIQETQYF	TGCAGCGTTCTAACTAGCGGGGGGAGTATACAAGAGACCCAGTACTTC
TRBD2	TRBV6-5	-	TRBJ2-3	CASSLRGGLGDTQYF	TGTGCCAGCAGTCTCCGGGGGGGCCTGGGAGATACGCAGTATTTT
TRBD1	TRBV29-1	few	TRBJ2-3	CSVGQGVTDTQYF	TGCAGCGTTGGACAGGGGGTAACAGATACGCAGTATTTT
-	TRBV5-8	-	TRBJ2-5	CASSLQGLPQETQYF	TGTGCCAGCAGCTTACAGGGTCTACCCCAAGAGACCCAGTACTTC
-	TRBV5-4	-	TRBJ1-2	CASSLAIGDDYTF	TGTGCCAGCAGCTTGGCGATAGGGGATGACTACACCTTC